This passage covers 25 T cell receptor beta chains from one sample sequenced in a study of radiotherapy plus CTLA-4 blockade in lung cancer. Sequencing was performed with immunoSEQ multiplex PCR; in TCRdb, only in-frame clones are kept and a portion is missing. Counted here are about 51,000 clones, more than 75% occurring once; the ten biggest clones make up around 7.9%. The specimen comprised peripheral blood, sampled from a patient treated with radiotherapy plus ipilimumab. The receptor set was obtained from a human donor with non-small cell lung cancer who had a complete response to radiotherapy plus ipilimumab.

The chain has TRBV18 and TRBJ2-3; D remains ambiguous. CDR3 size: 14 residues. V lost 4 bases and J 0 bases, leaving 8 bases between the germline ends. Germline values: CDR1 KGHSH, CDR2 LQKENI. CDR3 loop: CASSLEDSTDTQYF. CDR3 bases: TGTGCCAGCTCACTAGAGGATAGCACAGATACGCAGTATTTT.

Worth noting for this clone: Germline is not matched at one junction end, which may reflect a read error. This chain links TRBV7-7 with TRBJ2-2; TRBD1 aligns across 12 bases. This CDR3 has 17 amino acids. Germline-derived CDR1 and CDR2 are SSHAT and FNYEAQ (reference sequence). CDR3 DNA: TGTGCTAGCAGCGCCCGGGACAGGGGGCGCGGCACCGGGGAGCTGTTTTTT. Translation: CASSARDRGRGTGELFF.

The V call is TRBV7-2, the J call TRBJ2-7, with 7 bases aligning to TRBD1. The CDR3 has 16 amino acids. V trimming: 3 bases; J trimming: 3 bases; junction bases outside the gene matches: 11. Germline CDR1 and CDR2: SGHTA and FQGNSA. The CDR3 region has the DNA TGTGCCAGCAGCTTCCCCCGGGACAGTTTCGTCTACGAGCAGTACTTC. Translation gives CASSFPRDSFVYEQYF.

A single count supports this clone. The gene calls are TRBV5-1 and TRBJ1-4; no clear D. The CDR3 is 13 amino acids. Trimming took off 2 bases at V and 7 bases at J, with 9 bases between the two ends. Germline CDR1 reads SGHRS; CDR2 reads YFSETQ. The CDR3 region is CASSFREAEKLFF. The CDR3 nucleotides are TGCGCCAGCAGCTTTCGGGAGGCTGAAAAACTGTTTTTT.

The sample holds a few counts of this clone. The chain couples TRBV6-5 to TRBJ2-1; 11 bases match TRBD2. CDR1 is MNHEY and CDR2 is SVGAGI in the germline V gene. The CDR3 loop spans 15 amino acids. V lost 2 bases and J lost 8; bases outside the gene matches: 5. The CDR3, as DNA: TGTGCCAGCAGTTACCTAGCGGGGGGTGGCTATGAGCAGTTCTTC. This codes for CASSYLAGGGYEQFF.

This chain uses TRBV19 with TRBJ2-1; 9 nucleotides align to TRBD1. The junction had 6 bases not matched to a gene; V was cut back by 2 bases and J by 7 bases. Germline V CDR1 and CDR2: LNHDA, SQIVND (reference sequence). The CDR3 runs 15 residues. CDR3: CASSIYRGRGNEQFF. CDR3 DNA sequence: TGTGCCAGTAGTATATACAGGGGGCGCGGAAATGAGCAGTTCTTC. The whole variable domain, remainder taken from reference TRBV19 and TRBJ2-1, is DGGITQSPKYLFRKEGQNVTLSCEQNLNHDAMYWYRQDPGQGLRLIYYSQIVNDFQKGDIAEGYSVSREKKESFPLTVTSAQKNPTAFYLCASSIYRGRGNEQFFGPGTRLTVL.

The table lists this clone with a few counts. The V call is TRBV7-9, the J call TRBJ2-6; weak D call: TRBD1 (5 bases). CDR1 and CDR2 (germline): SEHNR, FQNEAQ (reference sequence). V lost 5 bases, J lost 2 bases, and 10 bases lay in between. The CDR3 spans 15 residues. The CDR3 region is CASSITRAGANVLTF. CDR3 bases: TGTGCCAGCAGCATAACCAGGGCTGGGGCCAACGTCCTGACTTTC.

The rearrangement links TRBV2 to TRBJ2-5, with D unclear. The germline gives CDR1 SNHLY, CDR2 FYNNEI. This CDR3 spans 14 amino acids. Deletions cut 2 bases from V and 2 bases from J, with 9 bases between. The CDR3 loop is CASSEFPKQETQYF. The CDR3 DNA follows: TGTGCCAGCAGTGAATTCCCTAAGCAAGAGACCCAGTACTTC.

V gene TRBV5-1 combines with J gene TRBJ2-3; 8 bases line up with TRBD1. The CDR3 spans 14 residues. Germline V gives CDR1 SGHRS, CDR2 YFSETQ. With V trimmed by 4 bases and J by 5 bases, 6 bases remained unmatched. The CDR3 bases are TGCGCCAGCAGCCTCGGACAGGGACTAGATACGCAGTATTTT. Translated, it gives CASSLGQGLDTQYF.

As to this clone: This same CDR3 is encoded by further DNA sequences in the sample. This chain joins TRBV6-5 and TRBJ1-2; TRBD1 aligns across 10 bases. The trim removed 2 bases at V and 8 bases at J, leaving 2 bases unmatched. The V gene's germline CDR1 is MNHEY and CDR2 SVGAGI. This CDR3 has 13 residues. The CDR3 sequence is CASSYGQGGGYTF. CDR3 coding DNA: TGTGCCAGCAGTTACGGACAGGGGGGAGGCTACACCTTC.

This clone has more than one count but fewer than ten. The chain combines TRBV5-4 with TRBJ2-7; 8 bases match TRBD1. CDR1 and CDR2 from the germline V gene are SGHNT and YYREEE (reference sequence). CDR3 length equals 17 residues. The J segment lost 2 bases and the V segment lost 4 bases, leaving 14 bases of the junction unmatched. As DNA, the CDR3 is TGTGCCAGCAGCGACTTTGGCGGGACAGGATACACCTACGAGCAGTACTTC. Protein product: CASSDFGGTGYTYEQYF.

The rearrangement links TRBV29-1 to TRBJ2-5; maybe TRBD2 (7 bases). The J call may be mistaken, given a closer DNA end match to TRBJ2-7. CDR3 length: 14 amino acids. CDR1 is SQVTM, CDR2 ANQGSEA, per germline. CDR3 nucleotides: TGCAGCGTCGAGGGGGGGACACCCCCTTACGAGCAGTACTTC. It translates to CSVEGGTPPYEQYF.

Only a few counts were recorded for this clone. The chain couples TRBV10-1 to TRBJ1-3; TRBD1 agrees at 10 bases. The V gene's germline CDR1 is WNHNN and CDR2 SYGVQD (reference sequence). After removal of 6 bases from V and 4 bases from J, the junction contained 6 bases not matched to a gene. The CDR3 spans 15 residues. The CDR3 here is CASSGDRGPGNTIYF. CDR3 nucleotide sequence: TGCGCCAGCAGCGGTGACAGGGGGCCGGGAAACACCATATATTTT.

The genes are TRBV29-1 and TRBJ1-1, with D possibly TRBD1 on 6 matching bases. Germline CDR1 SQVTM, CDR2 ANQGSEA. The CDR3 length is 15 residues. The V gene lost 3 bases and the J gene lost 2 bases, with 16 bases spanning the gap. CDR3 sequence (DNA): TGCAGCGTTGATCCTCCTTGGACAGTAAACACTGAAGCTTTCTTT. Translated: CSVDPPWTVNTEAFF.

The chain carries TRBV9 and TRBJ2-7, with 14 nucleotides matching TRBD2. Per germline, CDR1 SGDLS and CDR2 YYNGEE. The CDR3 is 17 residues long. V lost 4 bases and J lost 3; bases outside the gene matches: 9. The CDR3 reads CASSPGLAGGRSYEQYF. CDR3 DNA sequence: TGTGCCAGCAGCCCCGGACTAGCGGGGGGACGAAGCTACGAGCAGTACTTC.

This sequence joins TRBV11-3 and TRBJ2-5, with a possible D match to TRBD2 (5 bases). The CDR3 runs 14 residues. Trimming took 5 bases from V and 5 from J, leaving 15 bases between them. The germline gives CDR1 SGHNT, CDR2 YENEEA. The CDR3 protein is CASSRGSGGETQYF. The CDR3 DNA reads TGTGCCAGCAGCCGAGGCTCCGGCGGGGAGACCCAGTACTTC.

The V and J genes are TRBV29-1 and TRBJ2-7; D not resolved. CDR3 size: 12 residues. V lost 4 bases and J lost 1, with 8 bases in between. Germline lookup yields CDR1 SQVTM and CDR2 ANQGSEA. The CDR3 region is CSVGDNSYEQYF. DNA for the CDR3: TGCAGCGTTGGCGACAATTCCTACGAGCAGTACTTC.

J is TRBJ2-2 and V is TRBV4-3, with D maybe TRBD1 (6 bases). The germline V gene encodes CDR1 LGHNA and CDR2 YSLEER. The CDR3 contains 16 residues. V dropped 4 bases and J dropped 4 bases, with 16 bases sitting between them. The CDR3 DNA reads TGCGCCAGCAGCCCAGGTTGGGGGCCAACCACCGGGGAGCTGTTTTTT. Protein: CASSPGWGPTTGELFF.

The chain is built from TRBV11-2 and TRBJ2-1; TRBD1 matches 9 bases. The CDR3 sequence is 14 residues long. V was pared by 5 bases and J by 9 bases, with 8 bases of the junction left unmatched. Germline V CDR1 and CDR2: SGHAT, FQNNGV. The DNA for the CDR3 is TGTGCCAGCAGCCCGGGGACAGGGACCAGTGAGCAGTTCTTC. Translating it yields CASSPGTGTSEQFF. The whole variable domain, filled in from reference TRBV11-2 and TRBJ2-1, reads EAGVAQSPRYKIIEKRQSVAFWCNPISGHATLYWYQQILGQGPKLLIQFQNNGVVDDSQLPKDRFSAERLKGVDSTLKIQPAKLEDSAVYLCASSPGTGTSEQFFGPGTRLTVL.

The V call is TRBV2, the J call TRBJ2-5; D not certain. Germline lookup yields CDR1 SNHLY and CDR2 FYNNEI. With 3 bases removed from V and 2 bases from J, the gap between germline ends came to 7 bases. This CDR3 comprises 13 residues. The CDR3 region is CASSEEQQETQYF. The CDR3 DNA reads TGTGCCAGCAGTGAGGAACAGCAAGAGACCCAGTACTTC.

The chain carries TRBV5-4 and TRBJ2-5, with TRBD2 identical over 11 bases. The CDR3 has 16 residues. Per germline, CDR1 SGHNT and CDR2 YYREEE (reference sequence). V lost 4 bases and J lost 3; bases outside the gene matches: 8. CDR3 amino acids: CASSPRLAGREETQYF. In nucleotides, the CDR3 is TGTGCCAGCAGCCCCCGACTAGCGGGGAGGGAAGAGACCCAGTACTTC.

This chain connects TRBV7-6 to TRBJ1-1; 7 bases align to TRBD1. The CDR3 is made up of 14 amino acids. Germline V gene data show CDR1 as SGHVS and CDR2 as FNYEAQ. Unmatched junction bases numbered 6, after V lost 5 bases and J lost 3 bases. CDR3 protein: CASSNRDSDTEAFF. CDR3 DNA: TGTGCCAGCAGCAACCGGGACAGTGACACTGAAGCTTTCTTT.

V gene TRBV7-6 combines with J gene TRBJ1-1; 7 bases fit TRBD1. Germline V lookup: CDR1 SGHVS, CDR2 FNYEAQ. J was trimmed by 2 bases and V by 6 bases; bases with no gene match: 9. The CDR3 sequence is 15 residues long. CDR3 nucleotides: TGTGCCAGCAGAACCACAGGGGCGCTTAACACTGAAGCTTTCTTT. This translates into CASRTTGALNTEAFF.

This chain joins TRBV19 and TRBJ2-5, with 7 positions matching TRBD2. Trimming removed 0 bases from V and 5 bases from J; junction bases left unmatched: 9. Germline V gene data show CDR1 as LNHDA and CDR2 as SQIVND (reference sequence). This CDR3 spans 16 amino acids. CDR3 nucleotide sequence: TGTGCCAGTAGTATAGAGGGGGGAGGGCCAAGGGAGACCCAGTACTTC. This gives the protein CASSIEGGGPRETQYF.

This clone occurred once. The chain uses TRBV27 and TRBJ1-1; 7 bases fit TRBD1. V shed 4 bases, J shed 5 bases, and the junction held 7 bases outside the gene matches. This CDR3 has 14 amino acids. Germline lookup yields CDR1 MNHEY and CDR2 SMNVEV (reference sequence). CDR3 residues: CASSSGQARTEAFF. CDR3 sequence (DNA): TGTGCCAGCAGTTCCGGACAGGCTAGAACTGAAGCTTTCTTT.